This T cell receptor beta chain was recovered during a study of neurological immune-mediated disorders. Time point indicated: longitudinal time-point 2. The V end was cut by 7 bases, the J end by 0 bases, with 12 bases between. From germline, CDR1 is SGHTA and CDR2 FQGNSA. The CDR3 consists of 14 residues. The sample holds many counts of this clonotype. Using its own MiXCR run on the 5' RACE reads, TCRdb lists one record per CDR3 protein. The sample shows roughly 49,000 distinct CDR3 sequences, roughly 14% of them seen only once. The V call is TRBV7-2, the J call TRBJ1-1; D is unresolved. Sequencing was done on a sample of PBMCs. This receptor was taken from a male donor with HTLV-1-associated myelopathy (HAM/TSP). CDR3 nucleotide sequence: TGTGCCAGCAACCACCGCAATCTGAACACTGAAGCTTTCTTT. Translated, it gives CASNHRNLNTEAFF. The entire variable domain, with the rest obtained from reference TRBV7-2 and TRBJ1-1, is as follows: GAGVSQSPSNKVTEKGKDVELRCDPISGHTALYWYRQSLGQGLEFLIYFQGNSAPDKSGLPSDRFSAERTGGSVSTLTIQRTQQEDSAVYLCASNHRNLNTEAFFGQGTRLTVV.